This T cell receptor (beta chain) was observed in a study of OX40 agonist ivuxolimab in advanced cancers. Sequencing was performed with immunoSEQ multiplex PCR; in TCRdb, only in-frame clones are kept and a portion is missing. The sample includes 65,000 to 80,000 clones, more than 85% of them seen just once. Patients with autoimmune history or systemic immunosuppression were excluded. Blood sampling took place at baseline, cycle 4 day 1, and cycle 7 day 1. Findings and caveats of the study: The antigen specificity of the peripheral T cells (those that were expanded) was not determined. At 0.1 to 3.0 mg/kg and by week 6, clonal expansion occurred in CD4+ and CD8+ blood T cells.

With V trimmed by 5 bases and J by 3 bases, 11 bases remained unmatched. The CDR3 is made up of 16 amino acids. Germline CDR1 is SEHNR and CDR2 is FQNEAQ (reference sequence). To note about this clone: Its antigen is still unknown.

The chain uses TRBV7-9 and TRBJ2-7, with 9 bases aligning to TRBD1. The material was CD4+ or CD8+ T cells sorted from blood, obtained in a trial of the OX40 agonist ivuxolimab. The source of this sequence is an adult with an advanced solid tumor such as melanoma, head and neck, liver or kidney cancer. The CDR3 loop is CASSPLRGTGHYEQYF. The CDR3 DNA sequence: TGTGCCAGCAGCCCCCTACGCGGGACAGGGCACTACGAGCAGTACTTC. Supplemented by reference TRBV7-9 and TRBJ2-7, the full variable domain reads DTGVSQNPRHKITKRGQNVTFRCDPISEHNRLYWYRQTLGQGPEFLTYFQNEAQLEKSRLLSDRFSAERPKGSFSTLEIQRTEQGDSAMYLCASSPLRGTGHYEQYFGPGTRLTVT.